A single sample is the source of the 27 T cell receptor beta chains below, sequenced in a study of Graves' ophthalmopathy and Graves' hyperthyroidism. CDR3 regions of TCR beta were amplified from RNA transcripts. The first-round RT-PCR employed HTBI primers together with the Qiagen OneStep RT-PCR kit. A multiplex PCR was then performed as the second round. TCRdb redid the calling of the multiplex PCR reads with MiXCR, one entry per CDR3 protein. The sample consists of about 180,000 distinct CDR3 sequences, approximately 40% of them appearing once. Sequenced: peripheral blood. These receptors all stem from a middle-aged woman with Graves' ophthalmopathy.

There are many counts of this clonotype. This chain joins TRBV9 and TRBJ2-2, with D possibly being TRBD2 (5 bases). The V gene's germline CDR1 is SGDLS and CDR2 YYNGEE. The V gene lost 3 bases and the J gene lost 5 bases, with 14 bases spanning the gap. This CDR3 spans 15 amino acids. CDR3 loop: CASSGTSASTGELFF. The DNA for the CDR3 is TGTGCCAGCAGCGGAACTAGTGCGTCTACCGGGGAGCTGTTTTTT.

This clonotype occurred many times. This chain connects TRBV29-1 to TRBJ2-5, with unresolved D. Trimming took 0 bases from V and 4 from J, leaving 6 bases between them. Per germline, CDR1 SQVTM and CDR2 ANQGSEA. This CDR3 region has 12 residues. Here the CDR3 reads CSVEEGGETQYF. The CDR3 DNA is TGCAGCGTTGAAGAGGGTGGAGAGACCCAGTACTTC.

This clonotype has a handful of counts. The chain has TRBV12-3 or TRBV12-4 and TRBJ2-2; 7 positions match TRBD1. The CDR3 covers 14 residues. V lost 7 bases to trimming and J lost 5 bases; unmatched junction nucleotides: 7. The CDR3 loop is CASNTDRATGELFF. The DNA for the CDR3 is TGTGCCAGCAACACAGACAGGGCAACCGGGGAGCTGTTTTTT.

This clonotype was detected many times. The chain links TRBV11-2 to TRBJ1-6; possibly TRBD1 for D (6 bases). Germline V lookup: CDR1 SGHAT, CDR2 FQNNGV. The CDR3 contains 14 residues. Trimming stripped 7 bases from V and 7 bases from J, with 14 bases between. The CDR3 nucleotides are TGTGCCAGCACAGGGGAGGGAGGAAATTCACCCCTCCACTTT. It yields the protein CASTGEGGNSPLHF.

This clonotype has only one observation. The rearrangement links TRBV20-1 to TRBJ2-5, with 9 bases lining up with TRBD2. There are 15 residues in the CDR3. Germline V gene lookup returns CDR1 DFQATT and CDR2 SNEGSKA (reference sequence). V shed 6 bases and J 5 bases; nucleotides not matched to a gene: 13. The CDR3 DNA reads as TGCAGTGCCGACATTAGCGGGGGTACCCAGGAGACCCAGTACTTC. Residues: CSADISGGTQETQYF.

This sequence joins TRBV7-2 and TRBJ1-3; TRBD1 aligns across 11 bases. CDR1 is SGHTA and CDR2 is FQGNSA in the germline V gene. The junction had 6 bases not matched to a gene; V was cut back by 4 bases and J by 7 bases. This CDR3 comprises 15 residues. The CDR3 sequence: CASSWTGGAGNTIYF. CDR3 in DNA: TGTGCCAGCAGCTGGACAGGGGGCGCCGGGAACACCATATATTTT.

In regard to this clonotype: The CDR3 end shows no conserved phenylalanine or tryptophan, and so a read error is likely. V gene TRBV12-3 or TRBV12-4 combines with J gene TRBJ1-1; D not resolved. V lost 0 bases and J 4 bases, leaving 0 bases between the germline ends. This CDR3 is 11 amino acids long. The CDR3, as DNA: TGTGCCAGCAGTTTAGCCACTGAAGCTTTCTCT. Protein sequence: CASSLATEAFS.

This clonotype was picked up many times. The chain employs TRBV2 and TRBJ1-1; tentatively, D is TRBD1 (6 bases). Germline CDR1 reads SNHLY; CDR2 reads FYNNEI. The CDR3 length is 13 residues. Between the trimmed V and J ends, which lost 2 bases and 4 bases, there was a span of 8 bases. The CDR3 nucleotides are TGTGCCAGCAGTGAACAGGGGAGCACTGAAGCTTTCTTT. Protein product: CASSEQGSTEAFF.

The chain links TRBV7-2 to TRBJ2-3; D is undetermined. In germline, CDR1 is SGHTA, CDR2 FQGNSA. Trimming took 3 bases from V and 0 from J, leaving 4 bases between them. This CDR3 has 13 amino acids. The CDR3 here is CASSFPSTDTQYF. CDR3 DNA: TGTGCCAGCAGCTTCCCTAGCACAGATACGCAGTATTTT. Complete variable domain (other parts from reference TRBV7-2 and TRBJ2-3): GAGVSQSPSNKVTEKGKDVELRCDPISGHTALYWYRQSLGQGLEFLIYFQGNSAPDKSGLPSDRFSAERTGGSVSTLTIQRTQQEDSAVYLCASSFPSTDTQYFGPGTRLTVL.

This clonotype appeared a few times. The CDR3 protein is CAILGGNGETQYF. The CDR3 bases are TGTGCCATCCTAGGGGGAAACGGAGAGACCCAGTACTTC. The chain carries TRBV6-2 or TRBV6-3 and TRBJ2-5; maybe TRBD1 (6 bases). CDR1 is MNHEY, CDR2 SVGEGT, per germline. The CDR3 length is 13 residues. Trimming stripped 10 bases from V and 4 bases from J, with 16 bases between.

On this clonotype itself: One end of the junction varies from germline; a read error may be responsible. The chain recombines TRBV12-3 or TRBV12-4 with TRBJ2-5; no clear D gene. CDR3 length: 14 residues. The CDR3 is CASSFSQNQEIQYF. For the CDR3, the DNA is TGTGCCAGCAGTTTTTCTCAGAATCAAGAGATCCAGTACTTC.

This clonotype was seen many times. This sequence joins TRBV3-1 and TRBJ2-5; D is possibly TRBD2 (5 bases). Germline V gives CDR1 LGHDT, CDR2 YNNKEL (reference sequence). V was clipped by 2 bases and J by 3 bases, with 10 bases between them. The CDR3 runs 14 residues. Written as DNA, the CDR3 is TGTGCCAGCAGCCAACCGGGGTGGGAAGAGACCCAGTACTTC. Translating gives CASSQPGWEETQYF.

In its sample, this clonotype was seen many times. V is TRBV19 and J is TRBJ1-1; possible D gene TRBD1, 6 bases. Germline lookup yields CDR1 LNHDA and CDR2 SQIVND (reference sequence). CDR3 length equals 13 residues. Trimming pared 6 bases from V and 5 bases from J, leaving 13 bases between. In nucleotides, the CDR3 is TGTGCCAGTAGGGGAGGGGGACGGACTGAAGCTTTCTTT. It yields the protein CASRGGGRTEAFF.

The chain carries TRBV7-8 and TRBJ2-2, with 7 bases that match TRBD2. This CDR3 has 16 residues. The V segment lost 5 bases and the J segment 2 bases; nucleotides outside the gene matches: 8. CDR1 SGHVS and CDR2 FQNEAQ come from the germline V gene. CDR3 amino acids: CASSLHPGLNTGELFF. The CDR3 coding sequence is TGTGCCAGCAGCCTGCACCCGGGACTAAACACCGGGGAGCTGTTTTTT.

This clonotype was recorded at least ten times. The chain has TRBV6-2 or TRBV6-3 and TRBJ2-2; tentative D call: TRBD1 (6 bases). Trimming took off 6 bases at V and 4 bases at J, with 12 bases between the two ends. The germline V gene encodes CDR1 MNHEY and CDR2 SVGEGT. The CDR3 runs 14 residues. CDR3 sequence: CASSLTGSTGELFF. For the CDR3, the DNA is TGTGCCAGCAGCTTAACAGGGTCCACCGGGGAGCTGTTTTTT.

This clonotype was counted many times. V and J are TRBV11-2 and TRBJ1-2; D uncertain. The germline V gene encodes CDR1 SGHAT and CDR2 FQNNGV. The V gene lost 4 bases and the J gene lost 3 bases, with 15 bases spanning the gap. The CDR3 is 15 residues long. CDR3 sequence: CASSSWKRMDYGYTF. CDR3 in DNA: TGTGCCAGCAGCTCCTGGAAAAGGATGGACTATGGCTACACCTTC.

This clonotype was found many times. The chain has TRBV7-8 and TRBJ2-7; D might be TRBD1 or TRBD2, each matching 5 bases. Looked up from germline, CDR1 is SGHVS and CDR2 is FQNEAQ. The CDR3 spans 16 residues. Trimming took off 6 bases at V and 3 bases at J, with 21 bases between the two ends. The CDR3 sequence: CASSQYQGPPGYEQYF. The CDR3 DNA reads TGTGCCAGCAGTCAATACCAGGGACCTCCGGGCTACGAGCAGTACTTC.

This clonotype has at least ten counts. J is TRBJ1-2 and V is TRBV28; D remains ambiguous. Germline-derived CDR1 and CDR2 are MDHEN and SYDVKM. V shed 5 bases and J shed 0 bases, with 16 bases lying between them. This CDR3 has 16 amino acids. The CDR3 bases are TGTGCCAGCAGTCCCCCCCCCGGCAGTTCTAACTATGGCTACACCTTC. It codes for CASSPPPGSSNYGYTF.

The chain combines TRBV12-3 or TRBV12-4 with TRBJ1-1; a weak D match, TRBD1 (5 bases). V dropped 3 bases and J dropped 6 bases, with 14 bases sitting between them. The CDR3 totals 14 residues. CDR3 DNA sequence: TGTGCCAGCAGTTTGGGCAGTGGGACCGCTGAAGCTTTCTTT. Amino acids: CASSLGSGTAEAFF.

This clonotype was detected many times. This chain joins TRBV4-3 and TRBJ2-7; weak D call: TRBD2 (5 bases). The CDR3 contains 13 residues. Trimming took off 4 bases at V and 4 bases at J, with 11 bases between the two ends. CDR1 is LGHNA, CDR2 YSLEER, per germline. The CDR3 loop is CASSPNEGYEQYF. Written as DNA, the CDR3 is TGCGCCAGCAGCCCTAATGAGGGATACGAGCAGTACTTC.

J is TRBJ1-5 and V is TRBV6-2 or TRBV6-3; D not certain. Trimming shortened V by 4 bases and J by 4 bases, and 8 bases separated the two germline ends. Germline CDR1 is MNHEY and CDR2 is SVGEGT. The CDR3 consists of 13 residues. The CDR3 sequence is CASSFFANQPQHF. CDR3 coding DNA: TGTGCCAGCAGTTTTTTCGCTAATCAGCCCCAGCATTTT.

The V call is TRBV12-3 or TRBV12-4, the J call TRBJ1-1; D gene uncertain. Trimming removed 2 bases from V and 7 bases from J, with 8 bases in between. This CDR3 is built from 12 residues. CDR3 in amino acids: CASSLLRFEAFF. The CDR3 DNA follows: TGTGCCAGCAGTTTACTCCGATTTGAAGCTTTCTTT.

CDR3 amino acids: CASSLYRNTGELFF. The DNA of the CDR3 is TGTGCCAGCAGCCTTTACCGGAACACCGGGGAGCTGTTTTTT. V usage is TRBV6-1 and J usage is TRBJ2-2; D unresolved. The CDR3 has 14 residues. The V end was cut by 6 bases, the J end by 1 base, with 9 bases between. The germline V gene encodes CDR1 MNHNS and CDR2 SASEGT.

This clonotype appeared a few times. The chain links TRBV27 to TRBJ2-5; 7 bases map to TRBD1. This CDR3 comprises 15 residues. Germline CDR1 reads MNHEY; CDR2 reads SMNVEV (reference sequence). The V and J ends lost 5 bases and 1 base, in that order; junction bases with no gene match: 7. The CDR3 coding sequence is TGTGCCAGCAGTCAAGAGGGACAGCGCCAAGAGACCCAGTACTTC. It is translated as CASSQEGQRQETQYF.

This clonotype has ten or more counts. This sequence joins TRBV28 and TRBJ1-5; 8 bases map to TRBD1. V shed 5 bases and J 5 bases; nucleotides not matched to a gene: 8. The CDR3 runs to 15 residues. Germline CDR1 is MDHEN and CDR2 is SYDVKM. In nucleotides, the CDR3 is TGTGCCAGCAGTGGGACTGGACAGGGATATCAGCCCCAGCATTTT. This sequence encodes CASSGTGQGYQPQHF.

Remarks on this clonotype: Given a much more abundant clone one base away, this may be a read error. J is TRBJ2-2 and V is TRBV6-2 or TRBV6-3, with D possibly TRBD2 on 5 matching bases. This CDR3 contains 14 residues. The germline gives CDR1 MNHEY, CDR2 SVGEGT. Trimming stripped 10 bases from V and 1 base from J, with 13 bases between. CDR3: CAIRMSGNTGELFF. DNA for the CDR3: TGTGCCATCAGGATGAGCGGGAACACCGGGGAGCTGTTTTTT.

The genes are TRBV24-1 and TRBJ2-5, with TRBD2 matching 7 bases. V lost 0 bases to trimming and J lost 5 bases; unmatched junction nucleotides: 2. This CDR3 has 14 residues. Germline V lookup: CDR1 KGHDR, CDR2 SFDVKD. DNA for the CDR3: TGTGCCACCAGTGATTTGATGGGGGGGGAGACCCAGTACTTC. Amino acid sequence: CATSDLMGGETQYF.